The T cell receptor beta chain described here comes from a study of blood T cell repertoires in COVID-19 (dated by TCRdb to about 2020). With regard to the full study: The collaborator samples originated in the United States, Italy and Spain and spanned the acute and convalescent phases of COVID-19. Where HLA class I and class II types were available, the types were taken from metadata supplied by the sample provider, not from assay-based typing. Samples were obtained from the ongoing ImmuneRACE study (first 160 participants) and from 1,000 to 1,500 subjects provided by 6 global collaborators. The repertoires were released in a freely available public database meant as a resource for research on the immune response to SARS-CoV-2. Subjects who had been exposed to COVID-19, were actively infected with it, or had recovered from it provided the deeply sampled blood TCRbeta repertoires that made up the dataset. The prospective study material was composed of cDNA or gDNA derived from T cells, B-cell-depleted T cells, or PBMCs. A de-identified subject ID, COVID-19 status, age in years and sex were almost always included in the sample metadata. Paper-wide results and their limitations: The quantity of clinical and demographic metadata differed by source and by participant and was supplied without curation.

The V and J ends are trimmed by 0 bases and 0 bases, leaving 2 bases between them. According to the germline V gene, CDR1 reads SGHRS and CDR2 reads YFSETQ. Taken from cysteine to phenylalanine, the CDR3 has 13 residues. Solely the CDR3 DNA is kept, with 39 bases framed from the first base. Remarks on this clone: What this receptor recognizes is not known. It has no much larger one-base neighbor in the sample; base qualities were not kept.

Whole blood was collected in K2EDTA tubes by collaborating institutions according to the institutions' own protocols. For TCRbeta analysis, collaborator samples were shipped as frozen whole blood, as isolated PBMCs, or as DNA extracted from either sample type. TCRbeta CDR3 regions were amplified from genomic DNA by means of the immunoSEQ Assay, a bias-controlled multiplex PCR. The study's own analysis went as follows. Nucleated cell counts per sample were estimated from amplification of reference gene primers within the assay. Sequence reads were collapsed and filtered to measure the absolute abundance of every unique TCRbeta CDR3 rearrangement. For each sample, productive Simpson clonality was calculated by taking the square root of Simpson's diversity index across productive rearrangements. Drawn from immuneACCESS, this table holds only the in-frame rearrangements with V and J called that TCRdb kept. Clones are partly lost; checked studies trace under half to an unresolved V gene and leave the rest unexplained. V and J calls plus clone size are reproduced from that table; the DNA served to infer D and trimming. The sample table holds roughly 90,000 clones, of which roughly 88% were seen once. The leading ten clones occupy approximately 1.6% of the sample.

The TCR sequence derives from a human donor with active COVID-19. The donor label of this sample is uncertain. The material sequenced was peripheral blood. The chain uses TRBV5-1 and TRBJ2-3, with the D gene not confidently named. The DNA sequence follows: TGCGCCAGCAGCTTGGCTAGCACAGATACGCAGTATTTT. This gives the protein CASSLASTDTQYF.